This passage covers 27 T cell receptor beta chains from one sample sequenced in a study of blood T cell repertoires in COVID-19. Sequenced by immunoSEQ multiplex PCR; TCRdb stores in-frame clones only, minus some. The data contain under 500,000 clones, 75% to 90% of them singletons. Source material: peripheral blood. Receptors were obtained from a woman in her thirties with acute or convalescent COVID-19.

This clone was counted a few times. The V and J genes are TRBV29-1 and TRBJ2-5, with no clear D. V shed 0 bases and J shed 2 bases, with 19 bases lying between them. Germline CDR1 is SQVTM and CDR2 is ANQGSEA. The CDR3 covers 17 residues. The CDR3 is CSVEEFPSSLLQETQYF. The CDR3 DNA reads as TGCAGCGTTGAAGAATTTCCCTCTTCCTTGTTGCAAGAGACCCAGTACTTC.

The chain employs TRBV12-3 or TRBV12-4 and TRBJ1-2; the D gene is possibly TRBD1 (6 bases). The CDR3 loop spans 13 amino acids. V was trimmed by 7 bases and J by 8 bases, leaving 17 bases between them. The CDR3: CASNFGGRVGYTF. The CDR3 nucleotides read TGTGCCAGCAACTTTGGGGGCAGAGTCGGCTACACCTTC.

V usage is TRBV5-4 and J usage is TRBJ2-7; D remains ambiguous. V shed 3 bases and J shed 2 bases, with 6 bases lying between them. CDR1 is SGHNT and CDR2 is YYREEE in the germline V gene (reference sequence). The CDR3 is made up of 12 amino acids. In DNA form, the CDR3 reads TGTGCCAGCAGCTCTGACACCTACGAGCAGTACTTC. It codes for CASSSDTYEQYF. Based on the CDR3 plus reference TRBV5-4 and TRBJ2-7, the full variable domain is ETGVTQSPTHLIKTRGQQVTLRCSSQSGHNTVSWYQQALGQGPQFIFQYYREEENGRGNFPPRFSGLQFPNYSSELNVNALELDDSALYLCASSSDTYEQYFGPGTRLTVT.

V and J are TRBV18 and TRBJ1-1, with a possible D match to TRBD1 (5 bases). In germline, CDR1 is KGHSH, CDR2 LQKENI. The ends were cut back, 3 bases at V and 6 bases at J, with 17 bases in the middle. The CDR3 runs to 15 residues. CDR3 region: CASSPAPGRDPEAFF. The CDR3 DNA is TGTGCCAGCTCACCCGCCCCCGGCAGGGATCCTGAAGCTTTCTTT.

CDR3 loop: CASNRRQGVGEQYF. The CDR3 coding sequence is TGCGCCAGCAACCGAAGACAGGGGGTGGGCGAGCAGTACTTC. This chain links TRBV5-1 with TRBJ2-7; 9 bases fit TRBD1. The CDR3 sequence is 14 residues long. Germline V gene lookup returns CDR1 SGHRS and CDR2 YFSETQ. The J segment lost 6 bases and the V segment lost 6 bases, leaving 10 bases of the junction unmatched.

The chain employs TRBV7-2 and TRBJ2-2, with D possibly TRBD1 on 6 matching bases. Trimming shortened V by 5 bases and J by 0 bases, and 13 bases separated the two germline ends. The CDR3 spans 16 residues. Germline-derived CDR1 and CDR2 are SGHTA and FQGNSA. Here the CDR3 DNA reads TGTGCCAGCAGCCTGTTGGGACAACCGAACACCGGGGAGCTGTTTTTT. Protein: CASSLLGQPNTGELFF. Combining the CDR3 with reference TRBV7-2 and TRBJ2-2 gives the whole variable domain GAGVSQSPSNKVTEKGKDVELRCDPISGHTALYWYRQSLGQGLEFLIYFQGNSAPDKSGLPSDRFSAERTGGSVSTLTIQRTQQEDSAVYLCASSLLGQPNTGELFFGEGSRLTVL.

This chain connects TRBV29-1 to TRBJ2-6; 9 bases line up with TRBD1. Germline CDR1 and CDR2: SQVTM and ANQGSEA. With 6 bases clipped from V and 0 bases from J, the junction kept 6 bases outside the gene matches. This CDR3 region has 16 residues. CDR3 bases: TGCAGCGTACGGACAGGGGACAGCTCTGGGGCCAACGTCCTGACTTTC. Protein product: CSVRTGDSSGANVLTF.

This clone was detected only a few times. This chain connects TRBV5-4 to TRBJ1-1; 9 positions agree with TRBD1. The CDR3 loop spans 14 amino acids. The V gene's germline CDR1 is SGHNT and CDR2 YYREEE (reference sequence). The V and J ends lost 4 bases and 4 bases, in that order; junction bases with no gene match: 5. CDR3 protein: CASSPGQGGTEAFF. The CDR3 nucleotides are TGTGCCAGCAGCCCGGGACAGGGTGGCACTGAAGCTTTCTTT.

In DNA form, the CDR3 reads TGTGCCAGTAGTATTCTAGGAGAGGGCACAGATACGCAGTATTTT. It translates to CASSILGEGTDTQYF. V and J are TRBV19 and TRBJ2-3; D uncertain. V was pared by 3 bases and J by 1 base, with 11 bases between. This CDR3 has 15 residues. Looked up from germline, CDR1 is LNHDA and CDR2 is SQIVND (reference sequence).

The chain links TRBV6-5 to TRBJ1-2; 10 bases map to TRBD1. After removal of 6 bases from V and 4 bases from J, the junction contained 5 bases not matched to a gene. The CDR3 loop spans 14 amino acids. Per germline, CDR1 MNHEY and CDR2 SVGAGI. The CDR3 protein is CASSSGQGGYGYTF. CDR3 DNA: TGTGCCAGCAGCTCCGGACAGGGGGGCTATGGCTACACCTTC.

The CDR3 protein is CASSRSSDTQYF. The CDR3, as DNA: TGTGCCAGCAGTCGTTCGTCAGATACGCAGTATTTT. This rearrangement joins TRBV9 to TRBJ2-3, with D uncertain. Germline V gives CDR1 SGDLS, CDR2 YYNGEE. The V and J ends lost 5 bases and 4 bases respectively, with 8 bases between them. This CDR3 spans 12 amino acids.

The rearrangement joins TRBV28 to TRBJ2-5; tentatively, D is TRBD2 (6 bases). V lost 4 bases and J 5 bases, leaving 17 bases between the germline ends. CDR3 length: 15 residues. From germline, CDR1 is MDHEN and CDR2 SYDVKM. The CDR3 reads CASSSVPPGVETQYF. In DNA, the CDR3 is TGTGCCAGCAGTTCAGTTCCCCCGGGGGTGGAGACCCAGTACTTC.

V usage is TRBV27 and J usage is TRBJ2-7; TRBD1 matches 8 bases. The CDR3 extends over 16 amino acids. J gave up 3 bases and V 2 bases, and 9 bases lay outside the gene matches. Germline values: CDR1 MNHEY, CDR2 SMNVEV (reference sequence). This chain's CDR3 is CASSLPPGQGFYEQYF. In nucleotides, the CDR3 is TGTGCCAGCAGTTTACCGCCCGGACAGGGTTTCTACGAGCAGTACTTC.

The CDR3 region is CASSYHRQGMDLYGYTF. CDR3 sequence (DNA): TGCGCCAGCAGCTACCACAGACAGGGAATGGACCTTTATGGCTACACCTTC. This rearrangement joins TRBV5-1 to TRBJ1-2, with 7 bases aligning to TRBD1. CDR3 size: 17 residues. From germline, CDR1 is SGHRS and CDR2 YFSETQ. V was pared by 3 bases and J by 5 bases, with 16 bases of the junction left unmatched.

CDR3 DNA sequence: TGTGCCAGCAGCTTTGGCTCCTCTTACTCTGGAAACACCATATATTTT. It codes for CASSFGSSYSGNTIYF. V and J are TRBV11-2 and TRBJ1-3; D gene uncertain. Trimming stripped 3 bases from V and 0 bases from J, with 12 bases between. The V gene's germline CDR1 is SGHAT and CDR2 FQNNGV. The CDR3 loop spans 16 amino acids.

The V gene is TRBV30, the J gene TRBJ2-1, with a weak D call TRBD1 (6 bases). Trimming shortened V by 5 bases and J by 0 bases, and 14 bases separated the two germline ends. The CDR3 extends over 15 amino acids. Per germline, CDR1 GTSNPN and CDR2 SVGIG (reference sequence). The CDR3 reads CAWDKGESSYNEQFF. Written as DNA, the CDR3 is TGTGCCTGGGACAAGGGGGAGAGCTCCTACAATGAGCAGTTCTTC.

V gene TRBV28 combines with J gene TRBJ1-6; D ambiguous. Germline loops: CDR1 MDHEN, CDR2 SYDVKM. Trimming pared 6 bases from V and 0 bases from J, leaving 9 bases between. The CDR3 has 15 amino acids. The CDR3 sequence: CASRPMSSYNSPLHF. The CDR3 nucleotides are TGTGCCAGCAGACCCATGAGCTCCTATAATTCACCCCTCCACTTT.

The table lists this clone with a count of one. The gene calls are TRBV5-1 and TRBJ2-5, with TRBD1 matching over 11 bases. Losses at the gene ends were 7 bases for V and 5 bases for J; bases not matched to a gene: 7. The germline V gene has CDR1 SGHRS and CDR2 YFSETQ. There are 14 residues in the CDR3. CDR3 coding DNA: TGCGCCAGCGCAGGACAGGGGGCTAGGGAGACCCAGTACTTC. The encoded protein is CASAGQGARETQYF. Complete variable domain (other parts from reference TRBV5-1 and TRBJ2-5): KAGVTQTPRYLIKTRGQQVTLSCSPISGHRSVSWYQQTPGQGLQFLFEYFSETQRNKGNFPGRFSGRQFSNSRSEMNVSTLELGDSALYLCASAGQGARETQYFGPGTRLLVL.

V and J are TRBV4-1 and TRBJ2-1; 11 nucleotides line up with TRBD2. V lost 2 bases and J lost 1; bases outside the gene matches: 4. CDR3 length: 17 residues. The germline V gene encodes CDR1 MGHRA and CDR2 YSYEKL. The CDR3 region has the DNA TGCGCCAGCAGCCAACCCCGACTAGCGGGGTCCTACAATGAGCAGTTCTTC. Protein: CASSQPRLAGSYNEQFF.

The chain has TRBV5-8 and TRBJ1-4, with D maybe TRBD1 (5 bases). This CDR3 has 14 residues. Germline CDR1 SGHTS, CDR2 YDEGEE. V was shortened by 0 bases and J by 8 bases, with 11 bases between the two germline ends. CDR3 region: CASSLVAGMEKLFF. The CDR3 region has the DNA TGTGCCAGCAGCTTGGTCGCAGGGATGGAAAAACTGTTTTTT.

V gene TRBV7-9 combines with J gene TRBJ2-5; 9 bases align to TRBD2. V trimming: 1 base; J trimming: 5 bases; junction bases outside the gene matches: 8. There are 16 residues in the CDR3. Germline V lookup: CDR1 SEHNR, CDR2 FQNEAQ (reference sequence). The CDR3 loop reads CASSLVNSGGSETQYF. CDR3 bases: TGTGCCAGCAGCTTAGTGAACAGCGGGGGGTCTGAGACCCAGTACTTC.

The rearrangement links TRBV11-3 to TRBJ1-3; D is ambiguous. The CDR3 has 14 residues. Germline-derived CDR1 and CDR2 are SGHNT and YENEEA. V was shortened by 5 bases and J by 0 bases, with 8 bases between the two germline ends. The DNA for the CDR3 is TGTGCCAGCAGCGGAGGAGACTCTGGAAACACCATATATTTT. Translated: CASSGGDSGNTIYF.

The J gene is TRBJ1-1, the V gene TRBV9; TRBD1 is a possible D gene (6 bases). The length of the CDR3 is 16 residues. V was trimmed by 0 bases and J by 5 bases, leaving 17 bases between them. Germline V gene lookup returns CDR1 SGDLS and CDR2 YYNGEE. In DNA form, the CDR3 reads TGTGCCAGCAGCGTAGGCGGGGGCAGGGAAGGAACTGAAGCTTTCTTT. It is translated as CASSVGGGREGTEAFF.

V and J are TRBV11-2 and TRBJ2-1; no firm D call. V was cut by 5 bases and J by 7 bases, with 12 bases left in between. Germline CDR1 SGHAT, CDR2 FQNNGV. The CDR3 has 13 amino acids. The CDR3 region has the DNA TGTGCCAGCAGCCCCCCCTCGCGAAATGAGCAGTTCTTC. It specifies CASSPPSRNEQFF.

The chain recombines TRBV24-1 with TRBJ2-2; 7 bases map to TRBD1. The V gene's germline CDR1 is KGHDR and CDR2 SFDVKD. The CDR3 sequence is 14 residues long. J lost 10 bases, V lost 3 bases, and 7 bases had no gene match. The CDR3 nucleotides read TGTGCCACCAGTGATCTAGGACAGGATGCGGAGCTGTTTTTT. Residues: CATSDLGQDAELFF.

The gene calls are TRBV7-9 and TRBJ2-7; TRBD2 agrees at 10 bases. There are 15 residues in the CDR3. Per germline, CDR1 SEHNR and CDR2 FQNEAQ (reference sequence). V lost 5 bases to trimming and J lost 0 bases; unmatched junction nucleotides: 4. CDR3 sequence (DNA): TGTGCCAGCAGCCCCAGCGGGGGGGCCTCCTACGAGCAGTACTTC. It codes for CASSPSGGASYEQYF.

As DNA, the CDR3 is TGTGCCAGCAGCGCCCCCGGGACAGCCGCCTACAATGAGCAGTTCTTC. As protein: CASSAPGTAAYNEQFF. The rearrangement uses TRBV9 and TRBJ2-1, with 7 bases matching TRBD1. Germline V lookup: CDR1 SGDLS, CDR2 YYNGEE. V dropped 3 bases and J dropped 2; count of bases not matched to a gene: 8. This CDR3 spans 16 amino acids.